A selection of T cell receptor beta chains follows, all from one sample in a study of T-cell reconstitution after alpha-beta-depleted transplantation in children. TCRdb reanalysed the PCR reads using MiXCR and keeps one entry per CDR3 protein. The top ten hold roughly 4.8% of the sample, which has 700,000 to 950,000 distinct CDR3 sequences, roughly 16% seen once. This specimen consisted of PBMCs, mostly from graft donor cells, obtained 360 days after TCRalphabeta/CD19-depleted stem cell transplant. The origin of the receptors is a male patient between 5 and 17 years old who had a stem cell transplant for acute lymphoblastic leukemia, so the T cells may come from the graft donor. Each CDR3 is given with its conserved first and last residue. A D gene is named only where the DNA matches it firmly. A row's size may be missing; if present it is once, few, many or a size class.

len | j_gene | abundance | v_gene | d_gene | CDR3nt | CDR3aa
16 | TRBJ2-3 | - | TRBV12-3/TRBV12-4 | TRBD2 | TGTGCCAGCAGTTTTAGCGGGAGGGTAGCGACAGATACGCAGTATTTT | CASSFSGRVATDTQYF
14 | TRBJ2-6 | many | TRBV30 | - | TGTGCCTGGGGAGGGGGCACCGGGGCCAACGTCCTGACTTTC | CAWGGGTGANVLTF
19 | TRBJ2-1 | many | TRBV7-9 | TRBD2 | TGTGCCAGCAGCCTAACCCTAGGGACTAGCGGGATCAATATAAATGAGCAGTTCTTC | CASSLTLGTSGININEQFF
15 | TRBJ2-5 | - | TRBV12-3/TRBV12-4 | TRBD2 | TGTGCCAGCAGCCCCACTAGCGGACCTTTGGGGACCCAGTACTTC | CASSPTSGPLGTQYF
16 | TRBJ2-3 | - | TRBV7-3 | - | TGTGCCAGCAGCATACTCCCTAGCGCCCTAATCGATACGCAGTATTTT | CASSILPSALIDTQYF
17 | TRBJ2-3 | few | TRBV6-5 | TRBD2 | TGTGCCAGCAGTTACTCGCGGGGGGCGCTTGGAACAGATACGCAGTATTTT | CASSYSRGALGTDTQYF
13 | TRBJ2-5 | few | TRBV5-1 | - | TGCGCCAGCAGCTTGGCGGCTAGTGAGACCCAGTACTTC | CASSLAASETQYF
14 | TRBJ2-5 | - | TRBV5-1 | TRBD1 | TGCGCCAGCAGCTTGGTAGCAGGGGGCAAGACCCAGTACTTC | CASSLVAGGKTQYF
17 | TRBJ2-1 | few | TRBV7-9 | TRBD2 | TGTGCCAGCAGCTTAGCCCAGACTAGCGGATCCTACAATGAGCAGTTCTTC | CASSLAQTSGSYNEQFF
10 | TRBJ2-3 | many | TRBV11-2 | - | TGTGCCAGCGGCCTGGGGGCGCAGTATTTT | CASGLGAQYF
16 | TRBJ2-1 | - | TRBV7-6 | - | TGTGCCAGCAGCGCCGCGCACCGGGACATCGACAATGAGAAGTTCTTC | CASSAAHRDIDNEKFF
16 | TRBJ2-1 | - | TRBV29-1 | TRBD1 | TGCAGCGTGGGGACAGGGGCGATACGCGGCCTTAACGAGCAGTTCTTC | CSVGTGAIRGLNEQFF
12 | TRBJ2-3 | - | TRBV20-1 | - | TGCAGTGCCCCCCGGAGAGTGGATACGCAGTATTTT | CSAPRRVDTQYF
21 | TRBJ1-3 | once | TRBV6-1 | - | TGTGCCAGCAGTCGAATCCGGACCCATCTTTCGTTACAAAGCTCTGGAAACACCATATATTTT | CASSRIRTHLSLQSSGNTIYF
15 | TRBJ2-2 | - | TRBV5-1 | TRBD2 | TGCGCCAGCAGCCCCCGGGGAGGGAGGACCGGGGAGCTGTTTTTT | CASSPRGGRTGELFF
13 | TRBJ2-7 | few | TRBV27 | - | TGTGCCAGCAGTTGGGCGGAGGGGTACGAGCAGTACTTC | CASSWAEGYEQYF
14 | TRBJ1-4 | few | TRBV27 | - | TGTGCCAGCAGACCAATTATGGAGCGTGTGGGGCTGTTTTTT | CASRPIMERVGLFF
13 | TRBJ2-3 | few | TRBV19 | TRBD2 | TGTGCCAGTAGTATTGGCGGGAGAGATACGCAGTATTTT | CASSIGGRDTQYF
14 | TRBJ1-5 | many | TRBV5-1 | - | TGCGCCAGCAGTTCCGGACACGGCAATCAGCCCCAGCATTTT | CASSSGHGNQPQHF
18 | TRBJ2-3 | - | TRBV7-8 | TRBD2 | TGTGCCAGCAGCTCACCCCCATGGCTAGCGGGAGGGAGGTTCGCGCAGTATTTT | CASSSPPWLAGGRFAQYF
15 | TRBJ2-6 | - | TRBV29-1 | - | TGCAGCGCTGGGACTTCCAACTCTGGGGCCAACGTCCTGACTTTC | CSAGTSNSGANVLTF
17 | TRBJ2-2 | few | TRBV18 | - | TGTGCCAGCTCGGCCCTATGGGACATAAAGAACACCGGGGAGCTGTTTTTT | CASSALWDIKNTGELFF
19 | TRBJ2-3 | few | TRBV5-1 | TRBD2 | TGCGCCAGCAGCCGCGGGACTAGCGGGAGGGCCCCCCACACAGATACGCAGTATTTT | CASSRGTSGRAPHTDTQYF
16 | TRBJ2-3 | - | TRBV7-6 | TRBD2 | TGTGCCAGCAGCTTAACAGCGGGAGTAGGCACAGATACGCAGTATTTT | CASSLTAGVGTDTQYF
18 | TRBJ2-5 | - | TRBV25-1 | - | TGTGCCAGCAGTGAATATACCGGGGCCGGAATGTACCAAGAGACCCAGTACTTC | CASSEYTGAGMYQETQYF
15 | TRBJ1-2 | few | TRBV11-2 | TRBD1 | TGTGCCAGCAGTGTATCGACAGGGAGCACCTATGGCTACACCTTC | CASSVSTGSTYGYTF
14 | TRBJ2-4 | - | TRBV27 | - | TGTGCCAGCAGTTTCGGGCGGGCCGGAAACATTCAGTACTTC | CASSFGRAGNIQYF
15 | TRBJ1-2 | - | TRBV7-2 | - | TGTGCCAGCAGCTTGGAACACAGGACTAACTATGGCTACACCTTC | CASSLEHRTNYGYTF
15 | TRBJ2-7 | - | TRBV10-2 | - | TGCGCCAGCAGTGAGTCAGGACACGGCTCCTACGAGCAGTACTTC | CASSESGHGSYEQYF
16 | TRBJ2-1 | many | TRBV13 | - | TGTGCCAGCAGCCCAGGACTTTCTATGTCCTACAATGAGCAGTTCTTC | CASSPGLSMSYNEQFF